This entry is about one T cell receptor beta chain. The data derive from a study of blood T cell repertoires in COVID-19. The overall study: Samples came from the United States, Italy and Spain, spanning acute and convalescent COVID-19. Sample material is recorded as cDNA or gDNA derived from T cells, B-cell-depleted T cells, or PBMCs.

The length of the CDR3 is 16 residues. The germline gives CDR1 SGDLS, CDR2 YYNGEE. V lost 3 bases and J 0 bases, leaving 13 bases between the germline ends. Libraries were prepared by immunoSEQ multiplex PCR; TCRdb keeps only in-frame clonotypes and omits some of them. The data show roughly 250,000 clones, with approximately 79% seen just once and 4% to 6% held by the top ten. The TCR sequence derives from a woman over 75 with active or convalescent COVID-19. The V gene is TRBV9, the J gene TRBJ2-1; D possibly corresponds to TRBD2 (6 bases). Sequencing was done on a sample of peripheral blood. CDR3 DNA: TGTGCCAGCAGCGGGGGTTTGGGGGGCTCCTACAATGAGCAGTTCTTC. Its translation is CASSGGLGGSYNEQFF.